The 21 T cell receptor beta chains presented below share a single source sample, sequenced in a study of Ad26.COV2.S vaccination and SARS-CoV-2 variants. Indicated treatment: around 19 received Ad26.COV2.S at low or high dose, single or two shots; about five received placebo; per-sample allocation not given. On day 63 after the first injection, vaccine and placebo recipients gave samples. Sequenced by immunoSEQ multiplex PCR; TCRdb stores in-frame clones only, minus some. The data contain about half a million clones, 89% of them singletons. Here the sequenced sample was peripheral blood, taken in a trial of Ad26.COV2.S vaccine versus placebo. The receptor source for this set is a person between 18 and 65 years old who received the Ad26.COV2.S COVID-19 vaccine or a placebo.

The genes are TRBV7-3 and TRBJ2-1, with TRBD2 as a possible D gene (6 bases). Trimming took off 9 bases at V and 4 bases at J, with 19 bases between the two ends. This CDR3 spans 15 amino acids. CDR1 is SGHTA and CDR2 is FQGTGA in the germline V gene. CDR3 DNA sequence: TGTGCCAGTTCCGGAGAGGGACTCACATACAATGAGCAGTTCTTC. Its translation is CASSGEGLTYNEQFF.

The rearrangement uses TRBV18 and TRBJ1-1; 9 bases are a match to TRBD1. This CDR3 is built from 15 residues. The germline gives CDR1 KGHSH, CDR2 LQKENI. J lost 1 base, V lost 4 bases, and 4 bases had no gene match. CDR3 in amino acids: CASSQQGAENTEAFF. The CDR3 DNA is TGTGCCAGCTCACAACAGGGGGCAGAGAACACTGAAGCTTTCTTT.

CDR3 DNA: TGCGCCAGCACCCGGAGTAGGGAAGATCAGCCCCAGCATTTT. Residues: CASTRSREDQPQHF. The chain couples TRBV23-1 to TRBJ1-5; D ambiguous. TRBV23-1 is an ORF, and what it does is uncertain. V was shortened by 7 bases and J by 5 bases, with 15 bases between the two germline ends. The CDR3 length is 14 residues.

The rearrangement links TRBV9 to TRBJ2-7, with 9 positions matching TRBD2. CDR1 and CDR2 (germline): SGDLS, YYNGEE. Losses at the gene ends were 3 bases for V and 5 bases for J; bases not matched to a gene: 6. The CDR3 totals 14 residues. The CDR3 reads CASSALAGSHEQYF. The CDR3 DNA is TGTGCCAGCAGCGCCCTAGCGGGATCCCACGAGCAGTACTTC. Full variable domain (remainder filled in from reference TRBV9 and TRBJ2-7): DSGVTQTPKHLITATGQRVTLRCSPRSGDLSVYWYQQSLDQGLQFLIQYYNGEERAKGNILERFSAQQFPDLHSELNLSSLELGDSALYFCASSALAGSHEQYFGPGTRLTVT.

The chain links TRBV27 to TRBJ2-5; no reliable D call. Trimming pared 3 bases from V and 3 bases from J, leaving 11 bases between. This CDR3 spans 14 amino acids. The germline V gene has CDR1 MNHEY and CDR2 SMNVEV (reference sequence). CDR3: CASSFRVGKETQYF. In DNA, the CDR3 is TGTGCCAGCAGTTTTCGGGTTGGTAAAGAGACCCAGTACTTC.

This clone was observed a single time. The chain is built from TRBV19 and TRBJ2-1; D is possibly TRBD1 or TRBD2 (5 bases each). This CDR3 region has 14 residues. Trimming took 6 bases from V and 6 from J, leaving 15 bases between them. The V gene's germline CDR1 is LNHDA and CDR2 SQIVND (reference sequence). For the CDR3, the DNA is TGTGCCAGTAGAATCAGGGACGGTTTCAATGAGCAGTTCTTC. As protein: CASRIRDGFNEQFF.

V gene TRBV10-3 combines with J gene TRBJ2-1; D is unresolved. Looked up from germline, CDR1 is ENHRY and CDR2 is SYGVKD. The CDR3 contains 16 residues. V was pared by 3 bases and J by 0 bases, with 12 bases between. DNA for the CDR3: TGTGCCATCAGTGATCCGAGCAGGAGCTCCTACAATGAGCAGTTCTTC. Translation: CAISDPSRSSYNEQFF.

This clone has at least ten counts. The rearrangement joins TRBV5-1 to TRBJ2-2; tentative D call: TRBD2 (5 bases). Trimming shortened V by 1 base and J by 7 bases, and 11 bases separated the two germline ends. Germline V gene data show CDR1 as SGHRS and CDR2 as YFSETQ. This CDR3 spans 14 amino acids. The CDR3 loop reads CASSLSPGFGELFF. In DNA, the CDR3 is TGCGCCAGCAGCTTGTCACCGGGGTTCGGGGAGCTGTTTTTT.

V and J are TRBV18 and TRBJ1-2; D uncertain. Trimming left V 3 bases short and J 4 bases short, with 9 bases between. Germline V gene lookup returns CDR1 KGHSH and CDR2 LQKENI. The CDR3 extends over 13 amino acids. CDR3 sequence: CASSPGSVYGYTF. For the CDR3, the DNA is TGTGCCAGCTCACCGGGCAGTGTCTATGGCTACACCTTC.

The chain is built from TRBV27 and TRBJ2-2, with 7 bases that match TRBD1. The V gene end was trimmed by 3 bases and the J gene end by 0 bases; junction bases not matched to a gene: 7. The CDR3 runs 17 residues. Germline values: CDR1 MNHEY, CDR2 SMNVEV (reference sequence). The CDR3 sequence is CASSFTGVHTNTGELFF. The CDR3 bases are TGTGCCAGCAGTTTTACAGGGGTACACACGAACACCGGGGAGCTGTTTTTT.

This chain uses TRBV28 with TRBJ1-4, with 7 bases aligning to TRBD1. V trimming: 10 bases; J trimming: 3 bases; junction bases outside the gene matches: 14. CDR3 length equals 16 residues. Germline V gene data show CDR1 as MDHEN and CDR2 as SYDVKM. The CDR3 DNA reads TGTGCCACCGAAGGCACAGGGGCAACGGCTAATGAAAAACTGTTTTTT. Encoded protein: CATEGTGATANEKLFF.

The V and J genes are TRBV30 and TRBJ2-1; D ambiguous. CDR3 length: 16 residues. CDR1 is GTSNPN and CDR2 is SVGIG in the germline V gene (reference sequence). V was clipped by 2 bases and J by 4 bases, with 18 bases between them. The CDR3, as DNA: TGTGCCTGGAGTCCAGAGGACCGCCAACCATACAATGAGCAGTTCTTC. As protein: CAWSPEDRQPYNEQFF.

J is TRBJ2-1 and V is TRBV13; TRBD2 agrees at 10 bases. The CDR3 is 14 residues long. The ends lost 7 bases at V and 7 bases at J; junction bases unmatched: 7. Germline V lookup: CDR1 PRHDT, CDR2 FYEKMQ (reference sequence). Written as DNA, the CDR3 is TGTGCCAGCAAAGCTCTAGCGGGGGTAAATGAGCAGTTCTTC. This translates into CASKALAGVNEQFF.

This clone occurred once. CDR3 sequence (DNA): TGTGCCAGCAGTTTATTGGGGGCTGAAGCTTTCTTT. It codes for CASSLLGAEAFF. V and J are TRBV12-3 or TRBV12-4 and TRBJ1-1; tentative D call: TRBD1 (5 bases). V was pared by 2 bases and J by 6 bases, with 7 bases between. The CDR3 sequence is 12 residues long.

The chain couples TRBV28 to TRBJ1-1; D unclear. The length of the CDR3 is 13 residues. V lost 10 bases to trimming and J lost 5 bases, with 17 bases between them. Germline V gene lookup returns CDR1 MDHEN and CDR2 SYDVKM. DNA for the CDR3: TGTGCCACTAAGGAGGGCGGTGCAACTGAAGCTTTCTTT. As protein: CATKEGGATEAFF.

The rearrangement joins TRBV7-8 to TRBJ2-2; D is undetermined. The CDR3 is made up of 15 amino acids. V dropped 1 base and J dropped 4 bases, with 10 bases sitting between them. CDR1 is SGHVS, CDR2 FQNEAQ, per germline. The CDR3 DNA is TGTGCCAGCAGCTTAGGCTCGGCGGTCACCGGGGAGCTGTTTTTT. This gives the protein CASSLGSAVTGELFF.

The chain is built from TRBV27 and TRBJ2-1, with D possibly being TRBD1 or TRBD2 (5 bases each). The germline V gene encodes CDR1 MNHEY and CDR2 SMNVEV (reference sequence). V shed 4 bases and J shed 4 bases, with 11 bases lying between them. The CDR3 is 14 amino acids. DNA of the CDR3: TGTGCCAGCAGTTATGACGGGACGTACAATGAGCAGTTCTTC. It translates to CASSYDGTYNEQFF.

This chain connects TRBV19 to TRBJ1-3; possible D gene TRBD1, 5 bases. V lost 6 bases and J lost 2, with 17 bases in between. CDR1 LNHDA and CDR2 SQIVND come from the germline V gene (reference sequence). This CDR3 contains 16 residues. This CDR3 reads CASSRGRVGTGNTIYF. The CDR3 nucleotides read TGTGCCAGTAGCCGTGGCAGGGTGGGCACTGGAAACACCATATATTTT.

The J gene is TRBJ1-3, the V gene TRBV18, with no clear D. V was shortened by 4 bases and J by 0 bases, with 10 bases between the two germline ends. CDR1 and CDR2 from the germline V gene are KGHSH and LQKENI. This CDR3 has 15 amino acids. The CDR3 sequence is CASSLDRVSGNTIYF. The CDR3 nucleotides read TGTGCCAGCTCACTAGACCGCGTCTCTGGAAACACCATATATTTT. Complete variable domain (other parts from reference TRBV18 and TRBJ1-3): NAGVMQNPRHLVRRRGQEARLRCSPMKGHSHVYWYRQLPEEGLKFMVYLQKENIIDESGMPKERFSAEFPKEGPSILRIQQVVRGDSAAYFCASSLDRVSGNTIYFGEGSWLTVV.

As DNA, the CDR3 is TGTGCCAGCAGTTTACCCCGGCAGGGGGTAGCTAATGAAAAACTGTTTTTT. Its protein is CASSLPRQGVANEKLFF. The gene calls are TRBV28 and TRBJ1-4; 7 positions match TRBD1. Per the germline V gene, CDR1 is MDHEN and CDR2 is SYDVKM. V shed 2 bases and J 3 bases; nucleotides not matched to a gene: 9. The CDR3 length is 17 residues.

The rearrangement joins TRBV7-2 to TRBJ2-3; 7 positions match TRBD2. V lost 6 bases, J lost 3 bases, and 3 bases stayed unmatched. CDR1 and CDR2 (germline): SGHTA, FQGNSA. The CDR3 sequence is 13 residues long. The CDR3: CASSRAGTDTQYF. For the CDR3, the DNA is TGTGCCAGCAGTCGAGCGGGGACAGATACGCAGTATTTT.